The T cell receptor (beta chain) under discussion was sequenced for a study of blood T cell repertoires in COVID-19. Study-level information: The analysed material was cDNA or gDNA that came from T cells, B-cell-depleted T cells, or PBMCs.

A few counts support this clone. V gave up 2 bases and J gave up 10 bases, with 20 bases separating them. This CDR3 region has 15 residues. The germline V gene encodes CDR1 MGHRA and CDR2 YSYEKL. Authors' methods: Nucleated cell counts were estimated from reference gene primer amplification. Using immunoSEQ multiplex PCR, the repertoire was profiled, and TCRdb retains in-frame clones only, with some absent. That table is the source of V, J and clone size, and D and trimming were worked out from the DNA. The sample records around 110,000 clones, more than 70% being singletons. The rearrangement joins TRBV4-1 to TRBJ1-1; D is possibly TRBD1 (5 bases). The receptor was isolated from a man in his fifties or sixties with active or convalescent COVID-19. Material: peripheral blood. The CDR3 spells CASSQSFDSGLAAFF. CDR3 bases: TGCGCCAGCAGCCAATCCTTCGACAGCGGGTTGGCAGCTTTCTTT.